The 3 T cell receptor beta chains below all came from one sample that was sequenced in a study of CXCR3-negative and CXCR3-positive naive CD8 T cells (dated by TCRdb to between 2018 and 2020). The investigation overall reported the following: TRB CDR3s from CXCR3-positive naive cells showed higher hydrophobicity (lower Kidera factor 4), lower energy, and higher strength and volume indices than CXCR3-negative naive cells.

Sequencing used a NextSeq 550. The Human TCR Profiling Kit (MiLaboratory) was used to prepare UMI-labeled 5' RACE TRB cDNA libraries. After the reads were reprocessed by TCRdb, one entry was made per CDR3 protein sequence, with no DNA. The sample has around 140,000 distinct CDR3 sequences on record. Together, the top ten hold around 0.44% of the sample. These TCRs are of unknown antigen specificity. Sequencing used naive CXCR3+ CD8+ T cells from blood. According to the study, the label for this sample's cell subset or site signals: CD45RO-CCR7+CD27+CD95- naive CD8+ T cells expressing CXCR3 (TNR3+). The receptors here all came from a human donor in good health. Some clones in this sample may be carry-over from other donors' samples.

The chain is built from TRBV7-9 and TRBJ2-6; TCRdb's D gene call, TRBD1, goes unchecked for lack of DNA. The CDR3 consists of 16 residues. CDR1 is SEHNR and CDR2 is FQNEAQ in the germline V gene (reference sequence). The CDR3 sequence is CASSSGTGPGANVLTF.

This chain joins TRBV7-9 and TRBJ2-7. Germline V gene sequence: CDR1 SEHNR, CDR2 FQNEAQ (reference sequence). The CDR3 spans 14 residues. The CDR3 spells CASSLSPGWYEQYF.

CDR3 loop: CASSQEERFPTDTQYF. This rearrangement joins TRBV3-1 to TRBJ2-3; TCRdb's D call of TRBD2 is untestable without DNA. The germline gives CDR1 LGHDT, CDR2 YNNKEL (reference sequence). This CDR3 region has 16 residues.